Described below is a single T cell receptor beta chain sequence and its context. Its matching antigen is unknown. Generated by immunoSEQ multiplex PCR, the TCRdb table keeps only in-frame clones and is missing some. The sample includes about 350,000 clones, 70% to 90% seen only once; the top ten take roughly 10%. Noted treatment: roughly 18 received Ad26.COV2.S at low or high dose, single or two shots; 5 received placebo; per-sample allocation not given. Specimens were obtained on day 63 following the first vaccine or placebo injection. This sample was taken from a study of Ad26.COV2.S vaccination and SARS-CoV-2 variants. Study-wide background: Recipients of Ad26.COV2.S got it intramuscularly, once or twice 56 days apart.

Regarding the study as a whole: There was a possibility that the TCR breadth and depth analyses underestimated total T cell responses. Similar non-spike TCR breadth was observed in recipients of vaccine and of placebo.

The source is a person between 18 and 60 years old who received the Ad26.COV2.S COVID-19 vaccine or a placebo. The material was peripheral blood, obtained in a trial of Ad26.COV2.S vaccine versus placebo.

The CDR3, as DNA: TGTGCCAGCAGCCCTCAACCGGCCCTGGGCAATCAGCCCCAGCATTTT. The encoded protein is CASSPQPALGNQPQHF. The rearrangement links TRBV5-8 to TRBJ1-5; D ambiguous. The germline gives CDR1 SGHTS, CDR2 YDEGEE. CDR3 length: 16 residues. Trimming cost V 4 bases and J 2 bases, with 16 bases left between them.